This T cell receptor beta chain derives from a study of metastatic and nonmetastatic thyroid tumors. Study as a whole: Malignant thyroid and benign thyroid patients provided blood and tumor or nodule tissue whose repertoires were compared.

MiXCR reprocessed the PCR reads for TCRdb. This sample yields more than 15,000 clones, of which 22% are seen a single time; roughly 8.2% belongs to the top ten. The V and J ends lost 3 bases and 6 bases, in that order; junction bases with no gene match: 14. This CDR3 has 17 amino acids. CDR1 is PRHDT and CDR2 is FYEKMQ in the germline V gene (reference sequence). Treatment of any kind had been given to no patient before thyroid surgery. This clone was picked up a small number of times. The sample consisted of adjacent normal tissue. This receptor was taken from a female donor with papillary thyroid cancer or a benign thyroid nodule (not recorded which). Some clones in this sample may be carry-over from other donors' samples. The rearrangement uses TRBV13 and TRBJ2-3; 8 nucleotides line up with TRBD1. CDR3 nucleotides: TGTGCCAGCAGCTTTGTATCTCGGGACAGGCAATGGGATACGCAGTATTTT. Its protein product is CASSFVSRDRQWDTQYF.